This T cell receptor (beta chain) stems from a study of cytomegalovirus exposure and HLA in healthy donors (dated by TCRdb to 2015 to 2018). For the wider study: According to an earlier analysis of 587 of the donors, some 180 million T cells yielded roughly 110 million unique TCR beta sequences and approximately 300 Gb of sequence data. Because of strong linkage in the cohort, four or five DR-DQ haplotypes were treated as single units for association and clustering. Both class I and class II loci were covered by HLA typing, at four-digit resolution. Among some 400 genotyped donors of the cohort, an average of about 240,000 unique TCR beta nucleotide sequences was sequenced per donor, of which about 18% were non-productive. Rather than drawing on any new phenotypic data, the later analysis identified candidate immune exposures from TCR beta sequences and the way those sequences occurred across donors. Typing coverage differed by locus: A, B, C, DRB1 and DQB1 were typed in about 629-640 donors, DQA1 in about 550, DPA1 in some 600, and DPB1 in roughly 470. The study used immunosequencing to profile the T cell repertoires of approximately 690 subjects and linked those repertoires to cytomegalovirus serostatus. All discovery cohort repertoires had been generated using a single sequencing platform. Along with the approximately 650-subject first cohort, a separate validation cohort of over a hundred different subjects was used. Of the approximately 400 genotyped donors, approximately 83% fell in the genetic ancestry cluster associated with self-reported Caucasian donors. Alongside the repertoire data, information on donor age, sex, ethnicity and CMV serostatus was compiled. The study aimed to test whether signatures of past pathogen exposure could be identified by cataloging public T cell receptors. Around 300 gigabases of sequencing data and roughly 90 million unique TCR sequences were included in an early release covering about 620 HLA-typed donors. An earlier analysis of approximately 580 of the donors used high-throughput TCR beta sequencing to judge whether each TCR beta V gene segment behaved as functional or pseudogenic. A later genetic analysis took genome-wide SNP genotypes for about 55% of the roughly 700 donors and used that subset as a discovery cohort. To study patterns of TCR occurrence, a later analysis re-analyzed previously published TCR beta repertoires from just over 650 donors and added high-resolution HLA genotyping. The study combined high-throughput TCR immunosequencing, statistical association of individual TCRs with disease status, and machine learning to predict cytomegalovirus infection status. Overall study results and their limits: A further reported finding was that TCR beta sequences accurately predicted the HLA-A and HLA-B alleles for most subjects in the first cohort. A later genetic analysis associated a missense DCLRE1C variant with V-gene and J-gene trimming of TCR beta chains, and an independent cohort replicated the association. Across donors, most TCR sequences were observed very rarely, whereas some public TCRs were present in many individuals. According to a later genetic analysis, donors in an Asian-associated ancestry cluster had fewer N-insertions in productive TCRs than the roughly 700-donor mean. About 17 rarely observed V segments, including chromosome 9 orphons, were excluded from the earlier analysis of just under 600 of the donors because counts were too low. According to the authors, the approach could potentially be generalized to other disease states and immunological phenotypes. The study gave a list of 150 to 200 TCR beta chains associated with cytomegalovirus. A few of the identified cytomegalovirus-associated TCR beta chains were confirmed in vitro to be specific for cytomegalovirus antigens. When HLA alleles, especially DR and DQ, strongly co-occurred, attributing TCR associations to individual alleles was difficult. For the cohort, immune exposure information was limited to CMV serostatus. In a later analysis, most CMV-associated TCR beta chains were found to appear HLA-restricted, with HLA associations seemingly driven largely by CMV exposure. A later analysis found that TCR association rates varied across HLA loci, with DRB1 alleles showing the most associated TCRs and HLA-C alleles the fewest. This cohort had only TCR beta chains sequenced, and the lack of alpha or paired-chain data limited which features could be detected. Specific HLA alleles were associated with roughly 17,000 TCR beta sequences at a false discovery rate of 0.05 in a later analysis. The classifier was reported to diagnose cytomegalovirus status with high specificity and sensitivity in both the original and validation cohorts. Because the 87-base-pair reads could not distinguish some IMGT-functional V segments, including TRBV6-2 and TRBV6-3, those segments were excluded. An earlier analysis of some 560 of the donors showed that most TCR beta V segments appeared in productive rearrangements either about 87% or about 30% of the time, which broadly matched IMGT annotations. Compared with equally common non-associated chains, HLA-associated TCR beta chains in a later analysis were more clonally expanded and had lower generation probabilities. Sequencing depth was assumed to be roughly uniform across donors in the presence/absence analyses, though that assumption may not hold. Because HLA typing was unavailable for some donors at each locus, only the typed subset was used in association tests. According to a later analysis, parvovirus B19, influenza, CMV and Epstein-Barr virus appeared linked to several top co-occurrence clusters. A cluster of highly shared sequence variants was judged likely to represent a technical artifact of the sequencing pipeline. Linkage disequilibrium might explain the correlated functional status among segregating V segments, but an unknown experimental factor could not be excluded.

CDR1 SGHNT and CDR2 YYREEE were looked up in the germline V gene (reference sequence). The CDR3 sequence holds 13 residues, the cysteine and phenylalanine included. Kept here is only the CDR3 DNA, which spans 39 bases and is read in frame from base 1. The junction carries 6 bases between V and J, which are trimmed by 3 bases and 0 bases respectively. Worth noting for this clone: Its antigen remains unidentified. No base-level quality is on record; no much larger clone is a single base apart.

Library generation was performed with the immunoSEQ multiplex PCR assay. For the multiplex PCR, a mixture combining 60 forward primers for TCR Vbeta segments and 13 reverse primers for TCR Jbeta segments was used. The CDR3 region of rearranged TCR beta genes was amplified from genomic DNA by a multiplex PCR assay. The amplified TCR beta libraries were sequenced on the Illumina HiSeq System as 87-base-pair reads. For the original study's pipeline: Across the roughly 700 repertoires, a later analysis counted 60 million to 90 million unique TCR beta chains, 8.5 million to 12 million of which were shared by at least two donors. Raw reads were error-corrected and collapsed into unique sequences by a nearest-neighbor algorithm in which closely related sequences were merged to remove PCR and sequencing errors. Alignment of CDR3 sequences to IMGT reference sequences was used to assign V, D and J gene segments. For a sequence to be retained, at least a six-nucleotide match to both a V gene segment and a J gene segment was required. Rearrangements were classified as productive when the CDR3 lacked stop codons and remained in frame with V and J, and all other rearrangements were classified as non-productive. Following IMGT convention, CDR3 was defined as the stretch from the second conserved V-encoded cysteine up to the conserved J-encoded phenylalanine. The earlier analysis of approximately 590 of the donors excluded any sequence lacking an unambiguous match to a single V gene segment. An earlier analysis of a few hundred of the donors classified V segments as functional when productive rearrangements were above 56.7% and as segregating when the standard deviation between donors was above 5%. A statistical classification framework was developed to diagnose cytomegalovirus status using the catalog of TCR beta chain sequences. In a later analysis, V and J genes were assigned by comparing TCR nucleotide sequences against IMGT/GENE-DB human TR gene sequences. Using the TCRdist pipeline, a later analysis assigned CDR3 sequences along with most-parsimonious VDJ recombination scenarios. In a later analysis, each TCR beta chain was defined by its CDR3 amino acid sequence together with its V-gene family, and reads lacking a unique V-gene family were excluded. A later analysis removed roughly 590 highly shared, low-generation-probability nucleotide sequences to deal with suspected cross-contamination and a sequencing artifact. For each public chain, a later analysis derived a clonal expansion index from normalized ranks of inferred template counts within each repertoire. In a later analysis, generation probabilities were computed using a VDJ recombination model fitted to out-of-frame rearrangements, and the results were checked against IGoR. Hypergeometric tests were used in a later analysis to score TCR-TCR, TCR-HLA and TCR-CMV co-occurrence, with a repertoire-size bias correction applied to the TCR pairs. A later analysis estimated false discovery rates by permuting HLA or CMV assignments 20 times. In a later analysis, co-occurring TCRs were grouped using DBSCAN, with TCRdist sequence similarity added in when clustering inside HLA-allele-positive subsets. Co-occurrence clustering excluded repertoires with fewer than 30,000 or more than 120,000 public chains, plus five with anomalous nucleotide sharing. TCRdb mirrors the immuneACCESS table, restricted to in-frame sequences. Some clones are absent from its copies; in checked studies, under half trace to an unresolved V gene, and the reason for the others is unknown. Clone size and the V and J calls come from that table; the DNA yielded D and trimming. This sample comprises about 170,000 clones, less than 85% of them detected only once. The top ten hold 1% of the sample.

In total, 500 to 700 healthy bone marrow donors made up the cohort. At the time of sampling, all cohort members were nominally healthy, though unrecorded immune exposures were likely present. The donor was CMV seronegative and belonged to the group of 350 to 400 seronegative cohort members. Every donor gave a peripheral blood sample, and the peripheral blood mononuclear cells from that sample were used for TCR beta sequencing. Genomic DNA extraction from the blood cell samples was performed with the Qiagen DNeasy Blood Extraction Kit. This TCR was recovered from a boy between 2 and 10 years old in good health and CMV-seronegative. The chain is made from TRBV5-4 and TRBJ2-5; the D gene is perhaps TRBD2, on 5 matching bases. Specimen: PBMCs. The DNA is TGTGCCAGCAGCTGGGAGAACCAAGAGACCCAGTACTTC. Translated, it reads CASSWENQETQYF.